Each of the 18 T cell receptor beta chains below was sequenced from the same sample in a study of T cell responses to AZD1222 COVID-19 vaccine. This table comes from immunoSEQ multiplex PCR, and its TCRdb copy is limited to in-frame clones, with some not included. The table shows 200,000 or so clones, with around 89% occurring only once. Source: peripheral blood, taken on day 0 of AZD1222 vaccination. The receptors were sampled from an adult in good health.

The chain links TRBV15 to TRBJ2-7, with a tentative D call TRBD1 (5 bases). Germline V gene lookup returns CDR1 LNHNV and CDR2 YYDKDF (reference sequence). Trimming removed 1 base from V and 6 bases from J, with 16 bases in between. This CDR3 is built from 15 residues. The CDR3: CATSRADILISEQYF. The DNA of the CDR3 is TGTGCCACCAGCAGAGCGGACATTTTAATTAGCGAGCAGTACTTC.

This rearrangement joins TRBV7-8 to TRBJ2-2; 7 bases match TRBD1. Germline CDR1 is SGHVS and CDR2 is FQNEAQ. V gave up 6 bases and J gave up 4 bases; unmatched junction bases: 8. The length of the CDR3 is 15 residues. Here the CDR3 DNA reads TGTGCCAGCAGTCCCTACAGGGGCCCCACCGGGGAGCTGTTTTTT. This translates into CASSPYRGPTGELFF.

The chain recombines TRBV4-1 with TRBJ2-5, with D hard to call. The V and J ends lost 0 bases and 7 bases respectively, with 21 bases between them. CDR3 size: 17 residues. Per the germline V gene, CDR1 is MGHRA and CDR2 is YSYEKL. CDR3 sequence reads: CASSQDPVGSQARTQYF. DNA of the CDR3: TGCGCCAGCAGCCAAGATCCGGTCGGGTCGCAAGCTAGGACCCAGTACTTC.

The gene calls are TRBV5-1 and TRBJ1-2, with a tentative D call TRBD1 (5 bases). Between the trimmed V and J ends, which lost 0 bases and 3 bases, there was a span of 18 bases. From germline, CDR1 is SGHRS and CDR2 YFSETQ. This CDR3 contains 17 residues. The CDR3 sequence is CASSLEFQGGLDYGYTF. CDR3 bases: TGCGCCAGCAGCTTGGAGTTTCAGGGCGGTTTGGACTATGGCTACACCTTC. Variable domain in full (rest from reference TRBV5-1 and TRBJ1-2): KAGVTQTPRYLIKTRGQQVTLSCSPISGHRSVSWYQQTPGQGLQFLFEYFSETQRNKGNFPGRFSGRQFSNSRSEMNVSTLELGDSALYLCASSLEFQGGLDYGYTFGSGTRLTVV.

J is TRBJ2-3 and V is TRBV6-6; 12 bases agree with TRBD2. Looked up from germline, CDR1 is MNHNY and CDR2 is SVGAGI (reference sequence). This CDR3 spans 16 amino acids. J gave up 2 bases and V 7 bases, and 7 bases lay outside the gene matches. CDR3 region: CASISRLAGDTDTQYF. The CDR3 region has the DNA TGTGCCAGCATTTCCAGACTAGCGGGGGACACAGATACGCAGTATTTT.

The rearrangement links TRBV6-5 to TRBJ2-7; D uncertain. Germline V gene data show CDR1 as MNHEY and CDR2 as SVGAGI. CDR3 size: 13 residues. The germline V and J ends were trimmed by 7 bases and 0 bases, with 10 bases remaining between them. CDR3 in DNA: TGTGCCAGCAAAGATGGCCTCTCCTACGAGCAGTACTTC. It encodes CASKDGLSYEQYF.

The chain is built from TRBV19 and TRBJ2-1; 8 bases align to TRBD2. Germline lookup yields CDR1 LNHDA and CDR2 SQIVND (reference sequence). The CDR3 sequence is 16 residues long. The V segment lost 5 bases and the J segment 3 bases; nucleotides outside the gene matches: 9. DNA for the CDR3: TGTGCCAGTAGTGTCCCGGGGGGGCGGGGCTACAATGAGCAGTTCTTC. Translated: CASSVPGGRGYNEQFF.

Remarks on this clone: Within the sample, other DNA sequences also encode this same CDR3. This chain connects TRBV10-1 to TRBJ1-5; D call uncertain. Trimming shortened V by 3 bases and J by 4 bases, and 7 bases separated the two germline ends. Germline CDR1 is WNHNN and CDR2 is SYGVQD (reference sequence). This CDR3 comprises 13 residues. The CDR3: CASSDRGNQPQHF. The CDR3, as DNA: TGCGCCAGCAGTGACCGAGGGAATCAGCCCCAGCATTTT.

The CDR3 here is CASTDKGAANNYGYTF. The CDR3 region has the DNA TGTGCCAGTACGGACAAAGGGGCAGCTAATAACTATGGCTACACCTTC. V and J are TRBV19 and TRBJ1-2; TRBD1 might be the D (5 bases). The V end was cut by 7 bases, the J end by 1 base, with 19 bases between. CDR3 length equals 16 residues. Germline lookup yields CDR1 LNHDA and CDR2 SQIVND (reference sequence).

The table lists this clone with a count of one. V and J are TRBV18 and TRBJ1-1, with 8 bases matching TRBD1. Germline V gene lookup returns CDR1 KGHSH and CDR2 LQKENI. Trimming cost V 4 bases and J 5 bases; bases outside gene matches: 12. There are 16 residues in the CDR3. The CDR3 loop is CASSLNTGQGRTEAFF. CDR3 bases: TGTGCCAGCTCACTGAACACAGGACAGGGAAGGACTGAAGCTTTCTTT.

The genes are TRBV13 and TRBJ1-2; D may be TRBD1 (5 bases). The CDR3 is made up of 18 amino acids. Germline values: CDR1 PRHDT, CDR2 FYEKMQ (reference sequence). V lost 4 bases to trimming and J lost 3 bases, with 24 bases between them. CDR3: CASSSLSPGTEGDYGYTF. Written as DNA, the CDR3 is TGTGCCAGCAGCTCACTGTCTCCCGGGACCGAAGGGGACTATGGCTACACCTTC.

The chain couples TRBV7-3 to TRBJ2-3; 11 bases are a match to TRBD1. The germline gives CDR1 SGHTA, CDR2 FQGTGA. V gave up 6 bases and J gave up 4 bases; unmatched junction bases: 9. CDR3 length equals 16 residues. CDR3 protein: CASSFKGTGGPDTQYF. The CDR3 nucleotides read TGTGCCAGCAGTTTTAAAGGGACAGGGGGACCAGATACGCAGTATTTT.

The chain is built from TRBV11-3 and TRBJ1-1; 8 bases line up with TRBD1. Germline trimming cut 4 bases from V and 4 bases from J; bases unmatched to any gene: 5. CDR3 size: 14 residues. The germline CDR1 and CDR2 sequences are SGHNT and YENEEA. CDR3 amino acids: CASSSSQGATEAFF. As DNA, the CDR3 is TGTGCCAGCAGCTCGTCCCAGGGGGCCACTGAAGCTTTCTTT.

V usage is TRBV7-9 and J usage is TRBJ1-2, with 9 bases fitting TRBD1. The V and J ends lost 6 bases and 5 bases, in that order; junction bases with no gene match: 10. The CDR3 length is 15 residues. The V gene's germline CDR1 is SEHNR and CDR2 FQNEAQ (reference sequence). For the CDR3, the DNA is TGTGCCAGCAGAAATAACAGGGGGCTTTGGTATGGCTACACCTTC. It is translated as CASRNNRGLWYGYTF.

V and J are TRBV19 and TRBJ2-7, with 7 bases fitting TRBD1. This CDR3 comprises 14 residues. Germline V CDR1 and CDR2: LNHDA, SQIVND (reference sequence). Germline trimming cut 4 bases from V and 2 bases from J; bases unmatched to any gene: 5. This chain's CDR3 is CASSTGGHPYEQYF. CDR3 coding DNA: TGTGCCAGTAGTACAGGGGGTCATCCCTACGAGCAGTACTTC.

The chain is built from TRBV24-1 and TRBJ2-2, with TRBD2 identical over 7 bases. Germline V gene data show CDR1 as KGHDR and CDR2 as SFDVKD. The CDR3 spans 18 residues. With 4 bases clipped from V and 4 bases from J, the junction kept 14 bases outside the gene matches. CDR3 nucleotides: TGTGCCACCAGTGACCTCCTCGGGCAGGGCGGGAGCACCGGGGAGCTGTTTTTT. This translates into CATSDLLGQGGSTGELFF.

The V and J genes are TRBV12-3 or TRBV12-4 and TRBJ1-2; no clear D. CDR3 length: 12 amino acids. Trimming took off 4 bases at V and 8 bases at J, with 11 bases between the two ends. DNA for the CDR3: TGTGCCAGCAGTTCGGGCGAGCGGGGCTACACCTTC. Its protein is CASSSGERGYTF.

This clone was seen only once. The V gene is TRBV5-1, the J gene TRBJ2-2; D tentatively reads TRBD1 or TRBD2 (6 bases each). This CDR3 is built from 14 residues. Trimming shortened V by 0 bases and J by 8 bases, and 11 bases separated the two germline ends. CDR1 and CDR2 (germline): SGHRS, YFSETQ. The CDR3 loop reads CASSLEGGRGELFF. CDR3 nucleotides: TGCGCCAGCAGCTTGGAAGGGGGGCGGGGGGAGCTGTTTTTT.